Below, 4 T cell receptor beta chains from the same sample are listed, as sequenced in a study of identical twins. TCRdb itself ran the 5' RACE reads through MiXCR, one entry per CDR3 protein. This sample has approximately 690,000 distinct CDR3 sequences, with approximately 6% found just once. The specimen sequenced was naive T cells sorted from blood. The receptors here all came from a man younger than 30 in good health.

This clonotype has a count of ten or more. The rearrangement links TRBV7-9 to TRBJ2-1; 9 positions match TRBD2. With V trimmed by 7 bases and J by 9 bases, 16 bases remained unmatched. CDR1 and CDR2 from the germline V gene are SEHNR and FQNEAQ (reference sequence). The CDR3 sequence is 16 residues long. CDR3: CASNKLIPGLAGEQFF. Written as DNA, the CDR3 is TGTGCCAGCAACAAATTGATACCGGGACTAGCTGGTGAGCAGTTCTTC.

This clonotype was detected many times. The V and J genes are TRBV20-1 and TRBJ2-3; D gene unclear. The V end was cut by 6 bases, the J end by 2 bases, with 6 bases between. Germline-derived CDR1 and CDR2 are DFQATT and SNEGSKA (reference sequence). The CDR3 extends over 11 amino acids. The CDR3 protein is CSALNTDTQYF. The CDR3 DNA sequence: TGCAGTGCCCTGAACACAGATACGCAGTATTTT.

This clonotype was seen more than once but under ten times. The chain carries TRBV6-2 or TRBV6-3 and TRBJ2-1; possibly TRBD2 for D (5 bases). CDR1 and CDR2 from the germline V gene are MNHEY and SVGEGT. V gave up 8 bases and J gave up 3 bases, with 11 bases separating them. This CDR3 has 13 residues. The chain's CDR3 is CASEGGYYNEQFF. DNA of the CDR3: TGTGCCAGCGAGGGCGGTTACTACAATGAGCAGTTCTTC.

This clonotype was observed a handful of times. The rearrangement joins TRBV7-6 to TRBJ2-3, with TRBD2 identical over 7 bases. The V and J ends lost 4 bases and 2 bases, in that order; junction bases with no gene match: 12. The CDR3 runs 17 residues. Looked up from germline, CDR1 is SGHVS and CDR2 is FNYEAQ. In nucleotides, the CDR3 is TGTGCCAGCAGCTCCCGACTAGTCCTAGCGGCCACAGATACGCAGTATTTT. Translation: CASSSRLVLAATDTQYF.